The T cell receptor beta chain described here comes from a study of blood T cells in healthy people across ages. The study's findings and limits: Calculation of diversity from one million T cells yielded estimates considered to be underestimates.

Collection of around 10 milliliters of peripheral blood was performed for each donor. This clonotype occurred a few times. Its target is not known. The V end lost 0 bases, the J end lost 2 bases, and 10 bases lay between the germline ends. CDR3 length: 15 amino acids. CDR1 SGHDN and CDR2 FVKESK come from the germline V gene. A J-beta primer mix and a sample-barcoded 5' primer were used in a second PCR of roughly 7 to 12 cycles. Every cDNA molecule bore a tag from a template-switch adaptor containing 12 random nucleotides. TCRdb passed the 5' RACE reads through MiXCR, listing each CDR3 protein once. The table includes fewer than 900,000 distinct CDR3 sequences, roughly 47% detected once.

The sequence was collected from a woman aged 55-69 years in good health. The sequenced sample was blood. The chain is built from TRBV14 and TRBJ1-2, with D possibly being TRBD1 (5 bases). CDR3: CASSQDRDGNYGYTF. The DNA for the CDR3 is TGTGCCAGCAGCCAAGATCGGGACGGGAACTATGGCTACACCTTC.